These T cell receptor beta chains were read from a single sample in a study of T-cell reconstitution after alpha-beta-depleted transplantation in children. Each CDR3 protein gets one entry after TCRdb re-called the PCR reads with MiXCR. In the table there are hundreds of thousands of distinct CDR3 sequences, over 10% of which are singletons. The sequences come from PBMCs, collected before TCRalphabeta/CD19-depleted stem cell transplant. The source of these receptors is a girl aged 2 to 10 with congenital amegakaryocytic thrombocytopenia, due to receive a stem cell transplant. The CDR3 runs from the conserved cysteine through the conserved F or W. The D gene is left open where the match is weak. Expanded clones get a size class; other rows say once, few or many, or leave the size out.

>TRBV29-1|.|TRBD2|TRBJ2-1
TGCAGCGTTACCAGCGGGAGCTCCTACAATGAGCAGTTCTTC
CSVTSGSSYNEQFF
>TRBV12-3/TRBV12-4|many|TRBD1|TRBJ2-7
TGTGCCAGCAGCTGGGACAGGGATTACGAGCAGTACTTC
CASSWDRDYEQYF
>TRBV15|.|.|TRBJ1-1
TGTGCCACCAGCAGAGGCGGAGAGGGCTGGCGCAACACTGAAGCTTTCTTT
CATSRGGEGWRNTEAFF
>TRBV29-1|.|.|TRBJ2-2
TGCAGCGGCCTACAGGGTTTTCCCGGGGAGCTGTTTTTT
CSGLQGFPGELFF
>TRBV7-8|few|TRBD1|TRBJ1-4
TGTGCCAGCAGCTTACCTACCCAGGGGGAGGAAAAACTGTTTTTT
CASSLPTQGEEKLFF
>TRBV5-1|few|TRBD2|TRBJ2-3
TGCGCCAGCAGCTTAAACCCTCTAGCGGGAGGGCTTACCACGGATACGCAGTATTTT
CASSLNPLAGGLTTDTQYF
>TRBV5-6|many|.|TRBJ1-5
TGTGCCAGCAGCTTTTCTGGGGTAGGTCAGCCCCAGCATTTT
CASSFSGVGQPQHF
>TRBV5-1|.|TRBD1|TRBJ1-1
TGCGCCAGCAGCGGGGGGGACAGGGCGCCCACTGAAGCTTTCTTT
CASSGGDRAPTEAFF
>TRBV29-1|many|TRBD1|TRBJ1-4
TGCAGCGTTGCCACCCAGGGGGGTTATGAAAAACTGTTTTTT
CSVATQGGYEKLFF
>TRBV7-9|few|.|TRBJ2-1
TGTGCCAGCAGCTTATCGGGAAATATGGGGAATGAGCAGTTCTTC
CASSLSGNMGNEQFF
>TRBV15|many|TRBD1|TRBJ2-1
TGTGCCACCAGCAAAGATCCGGGACAGAGATACAATGAGCAGTTCTTC
CATSKDPGQRYNEQFF
>TRBV12-3/TRBV12-4|few|.|TRBJ2-7
TGTGCCAGCAGTGTTGACAGAACCTACGAGCAGTACTTC
CASSVDRTYEQYF
>TRBV10-3|many|.|TRBJ1-4
TGTGCCATCAGCGACCGGGGCTTGTTTGCAACTAATGAAAAACTGTTTTTT
CAISDRGLFATNEKLFF
>TRBV5-1|few|.|TRBJ2-5
TGCGCCAGCAGCCAGAACACAGGAGGGGGCCAAGAGACCCAGTACTTC
CASSQNTGGGQETQYF
>TRBV15|few|.|TRBJ1-2
TGTGCCACCAGCAGGGGTTCTGACCAGCCATGGCCCTATGGCTACACCTTC
CATSRGSDQPWPYGYTF
>TRBV18|.|TRBD2|TRBJ2-3
TGTGCCAGCTTCCAAGCACTAGCGGGAGGAAAAGATACGCAGTATTTT
CASFQALAGGKDTQYF
>TRBV5-1|many|TRBD1|TRBJ1-1
TGCGCCAGCAGCTATGGACAGGCGAACACTGAAGCTTTCTTT
CASSYGQANTEAFF
>TRBV27|few|TRBD2|TRBJ2-7
TGTGCCAGCAGTTTCCCGGGGGGCGAGCAGTACTTC
CASSFPGGEQYF
>TRBV5-1|many|.|TRBJ1-1
TGCGCCAGCAGCTTGGCCCCCGTGGACACTGAAGCTTTCTTT
CASSLAPVDTEAFF
>TRBV5-1|many|.|TRBJ1-5
TGCGCCAGCAGCTTGCTGCCCGGGGCGGTTCAGCCCCAGCATTTT
CASSLLPGAVQPQHF
>TRBV5-1|many|.|TRBJ2-5
TGCGCCAGCAGTTCTGATCCCGGGAACCAAGAGACCCAGTACTTC
CASSSDPGNQETQYF
>TRBV28|.|TRBD1|TRBJ2-5
TGTGCCAACAGTAGACAGGGTGAGGAGACCCAGTACTTC
CANSRQGEETQYF
>TRBV9|.|TRBD2|TRBJ2-1
TGTGCCGGGGGGGAAGGGGCCGGGTCGAATGAGCAGTTCTTC
CAGGEGAGSNEQFF
>TRBV7-8|many|.|TRBJ1-3
TGTGCCAGCAGCCCAGGACAGGGAAACACCATATATTTT
CASSPGQGNTIYF
>TRBV20-1|many|.|TRBJ2-3
TGCAGTGCTACTACTCGTAGCACAGATACGCAGTATTTT
CSATTRSTDTQYF
>TRBV29-1|many|.|TRBJ2-2
TGCAGCGTTGAAGAGGACCGGACCGGGGAGCTGTTTTTT
CSVEEDRTGELFF
>TRBV7-2|few|.|TRBJ2-2
TGTGCCAGCGGGCTCGGAGTCGGGGAGCTGTTTTTT
CASGLGVGELFF
>TRBV7-6|few|.|TRBJ2-1
TGTGCCAGCAGCTTACAGCTGGCGACTGCCTACAATGAGCAGTTCTTC
CASSLQLATAYNEQFF
>TRBV12-3/TRBV12-4|.|.|TRBJ2-1
TGTGCCAGCAGTCCCCGTAAAAATGAGCAGTTCTTC
CASSPRKNEQFF
>TRBV5-1|many|.|TRBJ2-1
TGCGCCAGCAGCCAAGGACAGAATAATGAGCAGTTCTTC
CASSQGQNNEQFF
>TRBV6-1|many|.|TRBJ2-3
TGTGCCAGCGGTCGGGGTATCCGCACAGATACGCAGTATTTT
CASGRGIRTDTQYF
>TRBV20-1|few|.|TRBJ1-5
TGCAGTGCTAGTTCGGGGGTCGGTCAGCCCCAGCATTTT
CSASSGVGQPQHF
>TRBV5-6|many|.|TRBJ1-1
.
CASSVGPGQGVKAFF
>TRBV6-5|many|.|TRBJ1-1
TGTGCCAGCAGTTCCCGGACAGACCCGAACACTGAAGCTTTCTTT
CASSSRTDPNTEAFF
>TRBV12-5|many|.|TRBJ1-1
TGTGCTAGTGGCACAGGGATCACTGAAGCTTTCTTT
CASGTGITEAFF
>TRBV20-1|few|.|TRBJ1-4
TGCAGTGCTAGTGGGGGAGTGGGGGAAAAACTGTTTTTT
CSASGGVGEKLFF
>TRBV7-6|many|TRBD2|TRBJ2-1
TGTGCCAGCAGCGTAAGACTAGCGGGAAATGAGCAGTTCTTC
CASSVRLAGNEQFF
>TRBV5-1|.|TRBD1|TRBJ2-1
TGCGCCAGCAGCTCGGACAGGGCTTCCTACAATGAGCAGTTCTTC
CASSSDRASYNEQFF
>TRBV20-1|.|.|TRBJ2-5
TGCAGTGCTAATCAGCGTCAGTACCAAGAGACCCAGTACTTC
CSANQRQYQETQYF
>TRBV5-1|.|TRBD1|TRBJ1-2
TGCGCCAGCAGGACTGGGACAGGGGAAGAAGGCTACACCTTC
CASRTGTGEEGYTF
>TRBV10-3|.|TRBD1|TRBJ2-4
TGTGCCATCAGTGACTCCAACAGGGGGGTTAACATTCAGTACTTC
CAISDSNRGVNIQYF
>TRBV12-3/TRBV12-4|few|TRBD2|TRBJ2-7
TGTGCCAGCAGGCGGGGAGTAGCGGGAGTGGGTGAGCAGTACTTC
CASRRGVAGVGEQYF
>TRBV28|many|.|TRBJ1-6
TGTGCCAGCAGTTCCGGATCTTGGATCGATTCACCCCTCCACTTT
CASSSGSWIDSPLHF
>TRBV12-3/TRBV12-4|many|TRBD1|TRBJ2-4
TGTGCCAGCAGTTTAACAAGGACAGGGCGAAACATTCAGTACTTC
CASSLTRTGRNIQYF
>TRBV14|.|.|TRBJ2-1
TGTGCCAGCAGCCCAGGGCGCTCCTACAATGAGCAGTTCTTC
CASSPGRSYNEQFF
>TRBV25-1|many|.|TRBJ2-3
TGTGCCAGCAGTGAATTAACAGCGGCCACAGATACGCAGTATTTT
CASSELTAATDTQYF
>TRBV7-3|few|.|TRBJ2-4
TGTGCCAGCAGCCCCAGAGGAGAGGAGTTAGCCAAAAACATTCAGTACTTC
CASSPRGEELAKNIQYF
>TRBV2|.|TRBD2|TRBJ2-7
TGTGCCAGTATAGCGGGAGCCTACGAGCAGTACTTC
CASIAGAYEQYF
>TRBV5-1|many|TRBD1|TRBJ2-1
TGCGCCAGCAGCTTACAGGGGGCAGAAGAGCAGTTCTTC
CASSLQGAEEQFF